A single sample is the source of the 13 T cell receptor beta chains below, sequenced in a study of beta chain features in type 1 diabetes. Expressed TCRB transcripts got sequenced, as all isolated RNA was reverse transcribed. Clones were sequenced by immunoSEQ multiplex PCR, and TCRdb holds only the in-frame ones, with some missing. The sample consists of approximately 60,000 clones, approximately 62% of them appearing once. Sequencing was performed on Tregs from blood. All receptors come from a woman between 18 and 30 years old in good health.

This clone was detected only a few times. This chain connects TRBV6-5 to TRBJ2-5, with 9 bases matching TRBD1. This CDR3 comprises 15 residues. The germline CDR1 and CDR2 sequences are MNHEY and SVGAGI. With 2 bases clipped from V and 2 bases from J, the junction kept 3 bases outside the gene matches. This chain's CDR3 is CASSYPGQGQETQYF. CDR3 coding DNA: TGTGCCAGCAGTTACCCCGGACAGGGGCAAGAGACCCAGTACTTC.

This chain connects TRBV5-1 to TRBJ2-7; 9 bases align to TRBD1. The J segment lost 4 bases and the V segment lost 2 bases, leaving 7 bases of the junction unmatched. The CDR3 extends over 15 amino acids. Germline CDR1 reads SGHRS; CDR2 reads YFSETQ. The CDR3 nucleotides read TGCGCCAGCAGCTTAGGACAGGGGAGGGGATACGAGCAGTACTTC. Translation: CASSLGQGRGYEQYF.

The rearrangement links TRBV7-2 to TRBJ2-5; D unclear. The CDR3 has 13 amino acids. Trimming pared 1 base from V and 4 bases from J, leaving 7 bases between. Germline V gene data show CDR1 as SGHTA and CDR2 as FQGNSA. CDR3 coding DNA: TGTGCCAGCAGCTTAGGACTGGGAGAGACCCAGTACTTC. As protein: CASSLGLGETQYF.

This clone occurred once. This chain joins TRBV5-1 and TRBJ2-7; a weak D match, TRBD1 (6 bases). V was shortened by 4 bases and J by 0 bases, with 11 bases between the two germline ends. Looked up from germline, CDR1 is SGHRS and CDR2 is YFSETQ. CDR3 length equals 14 residues. This chain's CDR3 is CASSPQGASYEQYF. The CDR3 coding sequence is TGCGCCAGCAGCCCACAGGGTGCCTCCTACGAGCAGTACTTC.

This clone showed up just a few times. V and J are TRBV6-1 and TRBJ1-1; 7 bases agree with TRBD1. V was pared by 5 bases and J by 1 base, with 4 bases of the junction left unmatched. CDR3 length: 14 residues. Germline V lookup: CDR1 MNHNS, CDR2 SASEGT. The CDR3 sequence is CASSRDSPNTEAFF. The CDR3 nucleotides are TGTGCCAGCAGTAGGGACAGTCCGAACACTGAAGCTTTCTTT.

The chain carries TRBV7-9 and TRBJ2-7, with 11 bases fitting TRBD2. The junction had 6 bases not matched to a gene; V was cut back by 5 bases and J by 3 bases. The CDR3 is 15 residues long. CDR1 and CDR2 (germline): SEHNR, FQNEAQ (reference sequence). The CDR3 bases are TGTGCCAGCAGCGTTACCGGGACTAGCGGCTACGAGCAGTACTTC. The encoded protein is CASSVTGTSGYEQYF.

A word on this clone: One junction end does not reproduce the germline sequence, and a read error may be involved. The same CDR3 can be traced to other DNA sequences in this sample. This sequence joins TRBV29-1 and TRBJ1-2; D not certain. The CDR3 extends over 12 amino acids. Germline CDR1 and CDR2: SQVTM and ANQGSEA. In DNA, the CDR3 is TGTAGCGTTGAAAGGGAGGGCTATGGCTACACCTTC. This gives the protein CSVEREGYGYTF.

The chain carries TRBV9 and TRBJ2-7, with 15 bases that match TRBD2. The CDR3 length is 14 residues. Germline CDR1 SGDLS, CDR2 YYNGEE. V dropped 4 bases and J dropped 6; count of bases not matched to a gene: 2. The CDR3 loop reads CASSSGLAGGEQYF. The CDR3 nucleotides read TGTGCCAGCAGCTCGGGACTAGCGGGAGGCGAGCAGTACTTC.

The chain links TRBV18 to TRBJ2-1; the D gene is possibly TRBD2 (5 bases). The CDR3 has 14 residues. CDR1 is KGHSH and CDR2 is LQKENI in the germline V gene. V was shortened by 4 bases and J by 4 bases, with 11 bases between the two germline ends. This CDR3 reads CASSRVARYNEQFF. The CDR3 DNA reads as TGTGCCAGCTCACGAGTAGCGCGGTACAATGAGCAGTTCTTC.

Details on this clone: At one end the junction does not follow the germline gene, possibly because of a read error. V is TRBV7-7 and J is TRBJ2-5; 8 nucleotides align to TRBD2. CDR3 length: 16 amino acids. The germline V gene has CDR1 SSHAT and CDR2 FNYEAQ (reference sequence). CDR3 sequence reads: CASSILREANPKEQYF. The CDR3 DNA follows: TGTGCTAGCAGCATCCTGCGGGAGGCCAATCCTAAAGAGCAGTACTTC.

The table lists this clone with a few counts. V gene TRBV7-9 combines with J gene TRBJ1-3; TRBD1 is a possible D gene (5 bases). The V gene lost 6 bases and the J gene lost 4 bases, with 13 bases spanning the gap. CDR1 is SEHNR and CDR2 is FQNEAQ in the germline V gene (reference sequence). This CDR3 comprises 14 residues. CDR3 sequence (DNA): TGTGCCAGCAGATCCAGGGAACCAGGAAACACCATATATTTT. Translating it yields CASRSREPGNTIYF.

This clone showed up just a few times. This CDR3 reads CASSQEGGNQPQHF. CDR3 nucleotide sequence: TGTGCCAGCAGCCAAGAGGGGGGGAATCAGCCCCAGCATTTT. The chain is built from TRBV4-2 and TRBJ1-5; a weak D match, TRBD1 (5 bases). This CDR3 is 14 amino acids long. The germline CDR1 and CDR2 sequences are LGHNA and YNFKEQ. V was shortened by 0 bases and J by 4 bases, with 7 bases between the two germline ends.

The gene calls are TRBV7-2 and TRBJ1-2; 10 nucleotides line up with TRBD1. Germline V lookup: CDR1 SGHTA, CDR2 FQGNSA. The junction had 14 bases not matched to a gene; V was cut back by 5 bases and J by 8 bases. The CDR3 covers 16 residues. The CDR3 bases are TGTGCCAGCAGCAAGGGCGGGACAGGGGCAGGGGGGGGCTACACCTTC. It codes for CASSKGGTGAGGGYTF.